The clone carrying this T cell receptor beta chain occurred once. Its antigen is unidentified. Other DNA sequences in this sample translate to the same CDR3. The data are from a study of cytomegalovirus exposure and HLA in healthy donors. Overall study findings and caveats: Cytomegalovirus association was assigned to under 200 TCR beta chains.

Using immunoSEQ multiplex PCR, the repertoire was profiled, and TCRdb retains in-frame clones only, with some absent. Among 200,000 or so clones listed, approximately 87% were seen once. Source material: PBMCs. The clonotype was recovered from a woman aged 18-29 years in good health and CMV-seronegative.

The CDR3 sequence is CASSLGLAGGQETQYF. The CDR3 bases are TGTGCCAGCAGCCTCGGACTAGCGGGAGGACAAGAGACCCAGTACTTC. The genes are TRBV28 and TRBJ2-5, with 14 positions matching TRBD2. V was pared by 6 bases and J by 2 bases, with 5 bases of the junction left unmatched. Germline CDR1 MDHEN, CDR2 SYDVKM. CDR3 length equals 16 residues.